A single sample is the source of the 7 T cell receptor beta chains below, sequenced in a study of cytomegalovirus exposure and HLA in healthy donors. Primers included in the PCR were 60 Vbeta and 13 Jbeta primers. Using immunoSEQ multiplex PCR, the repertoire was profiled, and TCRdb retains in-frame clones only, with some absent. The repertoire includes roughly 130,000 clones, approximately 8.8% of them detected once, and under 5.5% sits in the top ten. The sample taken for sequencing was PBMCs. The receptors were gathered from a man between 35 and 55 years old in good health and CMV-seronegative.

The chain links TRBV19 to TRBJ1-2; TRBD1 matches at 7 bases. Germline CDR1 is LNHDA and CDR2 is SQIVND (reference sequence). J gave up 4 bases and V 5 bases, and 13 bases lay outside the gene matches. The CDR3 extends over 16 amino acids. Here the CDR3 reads CASSFRDSSFLYGYTF. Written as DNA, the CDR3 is TGTGCCAGTAGTTTCCGGGACAGCTCCTTCCTCTATGGCTACACCTTC.

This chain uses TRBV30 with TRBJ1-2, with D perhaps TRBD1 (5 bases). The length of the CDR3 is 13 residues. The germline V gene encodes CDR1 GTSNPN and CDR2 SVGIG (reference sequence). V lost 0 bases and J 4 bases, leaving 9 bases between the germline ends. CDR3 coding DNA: TGTGCCTGGAGTGTACAGGAACCCTATGGCTACACCTTC. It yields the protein CAWSVQEPYGYTF.

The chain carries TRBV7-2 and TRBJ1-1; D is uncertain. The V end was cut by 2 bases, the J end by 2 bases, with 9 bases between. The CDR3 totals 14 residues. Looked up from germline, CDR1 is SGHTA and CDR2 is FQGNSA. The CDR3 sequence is CASSLSGTNTEAFF. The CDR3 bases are TGTGCCAGCAGCTTAAGCGGCACAAACACTGAAGCTTTCTTT.

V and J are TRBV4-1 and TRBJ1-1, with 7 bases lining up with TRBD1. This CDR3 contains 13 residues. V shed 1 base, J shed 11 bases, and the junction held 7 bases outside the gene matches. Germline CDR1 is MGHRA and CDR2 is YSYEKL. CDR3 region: CASSQAQGGAAFF. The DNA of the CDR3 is TGCGCCAGCAGCCAAGCCCAAGGGGGCGCGGCTTTCTTT.

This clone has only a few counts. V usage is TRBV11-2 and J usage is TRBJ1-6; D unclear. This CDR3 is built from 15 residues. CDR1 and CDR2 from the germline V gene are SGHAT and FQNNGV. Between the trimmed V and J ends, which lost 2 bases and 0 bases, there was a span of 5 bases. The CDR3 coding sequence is TGTGCCAGCAGCTTACCGAGCTCCTATAATTCACCCCTCCACTTT. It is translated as CASSLPSSYNSPLHF.

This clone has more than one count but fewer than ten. CDR3 protein: CASSSGGLNSPLHF. The CDR3 DNA follows: TGTGCCAGCAGCTCGGGAGGCCTTAATTCACCCCTCCACTTT. The genes are TRBV5-4 and TRBJ1-6; D gene ambiguous. There are 14 residues in the CDR3. Trimming stripped 3 bases from V and 6 bases from J, with 10 bases between. CDR1 is SGHNT, CDR2 YYREEE, per germline (reference sequence). The complete variable domain, with remaining parts taken from reference TRBV5-4 and TRBJ1-6, reads ETGVTQSPTHLIKTRGQQVTLRCSSQSGHNTVSWYQQALGQGPQFIFQYYREEENGRGNFPPRFSGLQFPNYSSELNVNALELDDSALYLCASSSGGLNSPLHFGNGTRLTVT.

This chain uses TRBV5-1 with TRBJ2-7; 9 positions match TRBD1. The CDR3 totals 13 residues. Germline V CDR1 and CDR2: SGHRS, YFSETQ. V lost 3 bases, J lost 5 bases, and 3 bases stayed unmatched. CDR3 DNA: TGCGCCAGCAGCTGGACAGGGGATCACGAGCAGTACTTC. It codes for CASSWTGDHEQYF.